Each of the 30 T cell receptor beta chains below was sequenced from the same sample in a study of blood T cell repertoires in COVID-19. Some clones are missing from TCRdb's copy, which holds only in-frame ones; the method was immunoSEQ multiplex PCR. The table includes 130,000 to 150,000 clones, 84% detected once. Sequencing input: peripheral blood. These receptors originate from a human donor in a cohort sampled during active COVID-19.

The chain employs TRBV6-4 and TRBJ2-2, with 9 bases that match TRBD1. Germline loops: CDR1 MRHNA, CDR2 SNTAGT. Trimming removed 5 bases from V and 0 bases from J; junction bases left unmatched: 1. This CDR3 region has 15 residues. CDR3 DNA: TGTGCCAGCAGTACAGGGGGCACGAACACCGGGGAGCTGTTTTTT. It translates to CASSTGGTNTGELFF.

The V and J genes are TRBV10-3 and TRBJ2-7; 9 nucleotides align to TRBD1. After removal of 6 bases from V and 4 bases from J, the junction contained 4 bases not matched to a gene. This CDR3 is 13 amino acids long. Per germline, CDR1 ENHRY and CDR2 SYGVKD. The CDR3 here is CAISPGTGYEQYF. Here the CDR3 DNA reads TGTGCCATCAGCCCCGGGACAGGGTACGAGCAGTACTTC.

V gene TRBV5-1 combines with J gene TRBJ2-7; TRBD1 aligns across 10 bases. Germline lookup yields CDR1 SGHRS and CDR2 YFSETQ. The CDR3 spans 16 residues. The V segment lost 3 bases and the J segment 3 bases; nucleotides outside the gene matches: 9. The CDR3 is CASSSRGQGRLYEQYF. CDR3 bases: TGCGCCAGCAGCTCACGGGGACAGGGGAGGCTCTACGAGCAGTACTTC. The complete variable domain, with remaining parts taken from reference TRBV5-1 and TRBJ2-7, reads KAGVTQTPRYLIKTRGQQVTLSCSPISGHRSVSWYQQTPGQGLQFLFEYFSETQRNKGNFPGRFSGRQFSNSRSEMNVSTLELGDSALYLCASSSRGQGRLYEQYFGPGTRLTVT.

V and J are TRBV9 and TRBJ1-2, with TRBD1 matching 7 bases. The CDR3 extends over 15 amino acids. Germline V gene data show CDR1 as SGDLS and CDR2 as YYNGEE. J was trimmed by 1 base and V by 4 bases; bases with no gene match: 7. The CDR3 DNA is TGTGCCAGCAGCAGGGGGCAGGGAAATAACTATGGCTACACCTTC. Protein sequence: CASSRGQGNNYGYTF.

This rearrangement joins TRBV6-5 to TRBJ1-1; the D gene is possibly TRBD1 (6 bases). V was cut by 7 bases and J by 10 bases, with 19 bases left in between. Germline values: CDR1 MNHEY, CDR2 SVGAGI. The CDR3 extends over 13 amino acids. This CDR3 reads CASTGGAWVGAFF. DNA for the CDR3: TGTGCCAGCACGGGGGGCGCTTGGGTCGGAGCTTTCTTT.

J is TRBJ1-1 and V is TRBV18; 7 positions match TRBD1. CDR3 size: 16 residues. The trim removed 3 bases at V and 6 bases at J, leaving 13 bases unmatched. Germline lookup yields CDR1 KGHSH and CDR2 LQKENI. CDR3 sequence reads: CASSPSNDRAVSEAFF. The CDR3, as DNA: TGTGCCAGCTCACCCTCGAATGACAGGGCGGTCTCTGAAGCTTTCTTT.

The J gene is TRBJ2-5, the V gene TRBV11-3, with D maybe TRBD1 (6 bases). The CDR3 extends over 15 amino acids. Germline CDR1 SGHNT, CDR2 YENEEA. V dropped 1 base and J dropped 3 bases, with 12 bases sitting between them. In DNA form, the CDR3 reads TGTGCCAGCAGCTTAGGGGCCGGGACAAAAGAGACCCAGTACTTC. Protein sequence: CASSLGAGTKETQYF.

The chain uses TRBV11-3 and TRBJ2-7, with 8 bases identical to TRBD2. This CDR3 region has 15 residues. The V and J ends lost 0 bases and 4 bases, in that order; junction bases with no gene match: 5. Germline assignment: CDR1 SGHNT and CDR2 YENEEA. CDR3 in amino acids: CASSLDPGGGYEQYF. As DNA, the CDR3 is TGTGCCAGCAGCTTAGATCCCGGCGGGGGGTACGAGCAGTACTTC. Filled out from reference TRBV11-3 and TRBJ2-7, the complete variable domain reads EAGVVQSPRYKIIEKKQPVAFWCNPISGHNTLYWYLQNLGQGPELLIRYENEEAVDDSQLPKDRFSAERLKGVDSTLKIQPAELGDSAVYLCASSLDPGGGYEQYFGPGTRLTVT.

The CDR3 bases are TGTGCCAGCAGGTCGACAAGTAGCACTGAAGCTTTCTTT. This codes for CASRSTSSTEAFF. The genes are TRBV6-4 and TRBJ1-1, with D uncertain. The CDR3 contains 13 residues. Trimming took 6 bases from V and 4 from J, leaving 12 bases between them. Germline V gene lookup returns CDR1 MRHNA and CDR2 SNTAGT.

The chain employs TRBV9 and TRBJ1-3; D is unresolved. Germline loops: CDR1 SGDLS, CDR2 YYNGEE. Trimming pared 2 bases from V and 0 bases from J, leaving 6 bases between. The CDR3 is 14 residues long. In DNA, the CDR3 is TGTGCCAGCAGCGTCCTAAGCTCTGGAAACACCATATATTTT. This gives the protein CASSVLSSGNTIYF. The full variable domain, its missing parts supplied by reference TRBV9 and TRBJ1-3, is DSGVTQTPKHLITATGQRVTLRCSPRSGDLSVYWYQQSLDQGLQFLIQYYNGEERAKGNILERFSAQQFPDLHSELNLSSLELGDSALYFCASSVLSSGNTIYFGEGSWLTVV.

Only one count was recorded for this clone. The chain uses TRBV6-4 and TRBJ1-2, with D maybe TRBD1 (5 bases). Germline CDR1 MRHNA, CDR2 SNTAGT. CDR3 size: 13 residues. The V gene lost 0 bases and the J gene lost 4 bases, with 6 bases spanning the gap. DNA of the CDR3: TGTGCCAGCAGTGACTCAGGGGTCTATGGCTACACCTTC. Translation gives CASSDSGVYGYTF.

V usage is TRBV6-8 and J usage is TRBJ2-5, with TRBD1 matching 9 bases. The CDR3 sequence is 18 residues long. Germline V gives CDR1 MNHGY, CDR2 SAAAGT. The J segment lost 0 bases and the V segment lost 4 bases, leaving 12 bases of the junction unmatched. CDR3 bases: TGTGCCAGCAGTTTTCGGACAGGGGCGGAGGTCTACCAAGAGACCCAGTACTTC. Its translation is CASSFRTGAEVYQETQYF.

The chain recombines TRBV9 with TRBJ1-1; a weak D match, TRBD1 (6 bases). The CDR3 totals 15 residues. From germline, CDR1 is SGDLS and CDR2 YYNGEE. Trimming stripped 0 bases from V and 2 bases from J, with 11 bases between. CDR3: CASSVGGLRNTEAFF. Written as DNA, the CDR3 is TGTGCCAGCAGCGTAGGGGGGCTGCGTAACACTGAAGCTTTCTTT.

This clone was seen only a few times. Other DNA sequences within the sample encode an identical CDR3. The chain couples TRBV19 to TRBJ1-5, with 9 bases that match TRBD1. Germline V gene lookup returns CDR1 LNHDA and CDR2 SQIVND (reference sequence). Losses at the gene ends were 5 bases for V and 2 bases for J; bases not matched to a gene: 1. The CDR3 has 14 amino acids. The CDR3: CASSRDRGNQPQHF. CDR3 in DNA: TGTGCCAGTAGTCGGGACAGGGGCAATCAGCCCCAGCATTTT. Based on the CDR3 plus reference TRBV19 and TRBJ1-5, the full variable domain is DGGITQSPKYLFRKEGQNVTLSCEQNLNHDAMYWYRQDPGQGLRLIYYSQIVNDFQKGDIAEGYSVSREKKESFPLTVTSAQKNPTAFYLCASSRDRGNQPQHFGDGTRLSIL.

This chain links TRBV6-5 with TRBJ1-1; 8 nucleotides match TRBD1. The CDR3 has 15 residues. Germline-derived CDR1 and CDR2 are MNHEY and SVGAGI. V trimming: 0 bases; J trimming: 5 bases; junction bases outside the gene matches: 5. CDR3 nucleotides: TGTGCCAGCAGTTACTCGGACAGGGTTGGTACTGAAGCTTTCTTT. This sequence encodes CASSYSDRVGTEAFF.

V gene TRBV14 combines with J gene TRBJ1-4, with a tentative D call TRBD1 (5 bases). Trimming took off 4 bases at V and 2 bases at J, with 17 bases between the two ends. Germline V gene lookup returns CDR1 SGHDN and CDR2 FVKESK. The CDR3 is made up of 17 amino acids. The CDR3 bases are TGTGCCAGCAGCCCCACCGGGGGGAGACCTACTAATGAAAAACTGTTTTTT. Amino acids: CASSPTGGRPTNEKLFF.

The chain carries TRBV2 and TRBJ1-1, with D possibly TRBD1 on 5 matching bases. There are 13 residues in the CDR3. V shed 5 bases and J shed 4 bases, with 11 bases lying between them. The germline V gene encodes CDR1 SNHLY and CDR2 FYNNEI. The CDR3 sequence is CASSSQGATEAFF. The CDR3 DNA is TGTGCCAGCAGTTCGCAGGGTGCCACTGAAGCTTTCTTT. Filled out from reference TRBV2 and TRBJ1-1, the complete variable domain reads EPEVTQTPSHQVTQMGQEVILRCVPISNHLYFYWYRQILGQKVEFLVSFYNNEISEKSEIFDDQFSVERPDGSNFTLKIRSTKLEDSAMYFCASSSQGATEAFFGQGTRLTVV.

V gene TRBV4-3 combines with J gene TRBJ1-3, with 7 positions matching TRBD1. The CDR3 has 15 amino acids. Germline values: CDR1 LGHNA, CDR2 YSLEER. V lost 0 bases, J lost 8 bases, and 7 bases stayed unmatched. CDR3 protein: CASSQDDRVLDTIYF. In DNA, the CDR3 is TGCGCCAGCAGCCAAGATGACAGGGTTTTGGACACCATATATTTT.

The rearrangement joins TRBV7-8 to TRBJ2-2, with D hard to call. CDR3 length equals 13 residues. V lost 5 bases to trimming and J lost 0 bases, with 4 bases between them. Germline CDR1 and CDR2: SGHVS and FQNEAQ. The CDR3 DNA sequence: TGTGCCAGCAGCCTATCGAACACCGGGGAGCTGTTTTTT. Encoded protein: CASSLSNTGELFF.

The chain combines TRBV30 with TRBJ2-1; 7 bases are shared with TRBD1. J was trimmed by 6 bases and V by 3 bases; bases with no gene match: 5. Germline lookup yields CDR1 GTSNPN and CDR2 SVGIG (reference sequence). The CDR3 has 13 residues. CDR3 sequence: CAWRTTGVNEQFF. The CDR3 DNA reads TGTGCCTGGAGGACAACAGGGGTCAATGAGCAGTTCTTC.

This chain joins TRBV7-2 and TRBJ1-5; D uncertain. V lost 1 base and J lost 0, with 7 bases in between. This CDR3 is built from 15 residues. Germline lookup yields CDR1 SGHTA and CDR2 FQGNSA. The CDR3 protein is CASSLEFYSNQPQHF. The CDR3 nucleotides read TGTGCCAGCAGCTTAGAATTTTATAGCAATCAGCCCCAGCATTTT. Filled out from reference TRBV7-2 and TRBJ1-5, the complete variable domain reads GAGVSQSPSNKVTEKGKDVELRCDPISGHTALYWYRQSLGQGLEFLIYFQGNSAPDKSGLPSDRFSAERTGGSVSTLTIQRTQQEDSAVYLCASSLEFYSNQPQHFGDGTRLSIL.

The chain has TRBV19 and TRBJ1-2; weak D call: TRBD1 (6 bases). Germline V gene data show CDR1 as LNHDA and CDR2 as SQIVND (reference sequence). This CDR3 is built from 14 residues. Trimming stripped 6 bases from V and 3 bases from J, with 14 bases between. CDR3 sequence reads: CASRPEAGDYGYTF. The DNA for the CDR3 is TGTGCCAGTAGACCCGAGGCAGGGGACTATGGCTACACCTTC.

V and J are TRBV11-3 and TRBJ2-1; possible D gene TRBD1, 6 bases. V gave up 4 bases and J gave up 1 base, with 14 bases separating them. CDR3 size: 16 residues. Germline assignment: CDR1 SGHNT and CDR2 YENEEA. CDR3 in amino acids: CASSSLGARSYNEQFF. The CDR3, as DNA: TGTGCCAGCAGCTCGCTGGGGGCACGATCCTACAATGAGCAGTTCTTC.

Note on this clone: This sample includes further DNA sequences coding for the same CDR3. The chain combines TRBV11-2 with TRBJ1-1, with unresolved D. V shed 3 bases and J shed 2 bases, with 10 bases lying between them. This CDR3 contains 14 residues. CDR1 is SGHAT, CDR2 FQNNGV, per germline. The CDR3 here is CASSFSTGNTEAFF. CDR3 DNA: TGTGCCAGCAGCTTCTCCACGGGAAACACTGAAGCTTTCTTT.

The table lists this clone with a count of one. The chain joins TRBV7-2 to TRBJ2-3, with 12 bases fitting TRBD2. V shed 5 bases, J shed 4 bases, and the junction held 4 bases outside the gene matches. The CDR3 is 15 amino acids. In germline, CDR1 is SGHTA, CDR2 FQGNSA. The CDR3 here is CASSPTSGGADTQYF. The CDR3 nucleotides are TGTGCCAGCAGCCCGACTAGCGGGGGAGCAGATACGCAGTATTTT.

CDR3 in DNA: TGTGCCAGCAGCCAAGTTTGGAGGGCGCGGGGGAGCTCCTACAATGAGCAGTTCTTC. Protein product: CASSQVWRARGSSYNEQFF. This chain uses TRBV3-1 (or the pseudogene TRBV3-2) with TRBJ2-1, with 7 bases matching TRBD2. The V gene end was trimmed by 1 base and the J gene end by 0 bases; junction bases not matched to a gene: 12. Germline lookup yields CDR1 LGHDT and CDR2 YNNKEL (reference sequence). The CDR3 is made up of 19 amino acids.

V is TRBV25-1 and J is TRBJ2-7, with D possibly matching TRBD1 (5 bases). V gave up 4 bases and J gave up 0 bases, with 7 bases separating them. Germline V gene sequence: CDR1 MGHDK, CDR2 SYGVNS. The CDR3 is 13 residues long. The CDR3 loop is CASSAQVSYEQYF. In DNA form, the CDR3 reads TGTGCCAGCAGTGCACAGGTCTCCTACGAGCAGTACTTC.

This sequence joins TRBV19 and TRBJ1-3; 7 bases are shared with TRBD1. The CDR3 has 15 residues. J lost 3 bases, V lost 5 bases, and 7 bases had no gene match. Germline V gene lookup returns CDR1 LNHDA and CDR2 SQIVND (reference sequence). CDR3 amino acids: CASSVRQGFGNTIYF. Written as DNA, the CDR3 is TGTGCCAGTAGTGTTAGACAGGGTTTTGGAAACACCATATATTTT.

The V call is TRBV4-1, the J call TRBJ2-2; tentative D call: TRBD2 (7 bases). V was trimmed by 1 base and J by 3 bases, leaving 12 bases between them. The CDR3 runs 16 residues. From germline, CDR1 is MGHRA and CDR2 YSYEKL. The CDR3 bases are TGCGCCAGCAGCCAAGGGAGGGGGGGTGACACCGGGGAGCTGTTTTTT. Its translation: CASSQGRGGDTGELFF.

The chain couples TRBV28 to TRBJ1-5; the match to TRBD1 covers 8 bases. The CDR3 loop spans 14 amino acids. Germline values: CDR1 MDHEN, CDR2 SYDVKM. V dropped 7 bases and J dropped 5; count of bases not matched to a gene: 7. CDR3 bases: TGTGCCAGCACCACCGGACAGGGCTATCAGCCCCAGCATTTT. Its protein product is CASTTGQGYQPQHF.